The clone carrying this T cell receptor beta chain was recorded once. Its specificity is not known. The sample originates from a study of radiation and T cells in renal cell carcinoma. Study conclusions and caveats: Compared with controls, irradiated tumors showed greater TCR clonality. Tumor samples were small regions of approximately 0.93 g.

This sample's treatment: treatment-naive control, cytoreductive nephrectomy. This renal cell carcinoma was of the clear cell type. The repertoire was sequenced with immunoSEQ multiplex PCR; TCRdb's copy has only in-frame clones and lacks some. The profile covers about 23,000 clones, with under 65% appearing a single time and approximately 21% taken by the ten largest. Trimming left V 4 bases short and J 4 bases short, with 17 bases between. The germline V gene encodes CDR1 SGHVS and CDR2 FNYEAQ. The CDR3 is 16 amino acids. The chain has TRBV7-6 and TRBJ1-5, with unresolved D. The material sequenced was tumor tissue, taken from a patient whose treatment was nephrectomy without radiotherapy. The clonotype originates from a human donor with renal cell carcinoma. The CDR3 region has the DNA TGTGCCAGCAGCTCGCCGGGCCGCCGGACGAATCAGCCCCAGCATTTT. It encodes CASSSPGRRTNQPQHF.